The present T cell receptor (beta chain) was sequenced within a study of blood T cell repertoires in COVID-19. Study background: Samples of COVID-19 (acute and convalescent) were obtained from the United States, Italy and Spain. PBMCs, B-cell-depleted T cells, or T cells provided the cDNA or gDNA that made up the material.

In the authors' methods: From reference gene primer amplification, estimates of nucleated cell counts were derived. Measured with immunoSEQ multiplex PCR; TCRdb has only the in-frame clones, and not every one. V, J and clone size reflect that table, while D and trimming were determined from the DNA. The sample lists 150,000 to 200,000 clones, about 80% seen once, with 7% to 9% in the top ten. The length of the CDR3 is 12 residues. V was trimmed by 2 bases and J by 3 bases, leaving 6 bases between them. In germline, CDR1 is GTSNPN, CDR2 SVGIG (reference sequence). The TCR comes from a man between 60 and 75 years old with acute or convalescent COVID-19. The rearrangement uses TRBV30 and TRBJ2-3; D gene unclear. The sequenced material came from peripheral blood. CDR3 coding DNA: TGTGCCTGGAGTCAACTAACAGATACGCAGTATTTT. As protein: CAWSQLTDTQYF.